A single sample gave rise to the 22 T cell receptor beta chains below, sequenced in a study of T cell responses to AZD1222 COVID-19 vaccine. Produced via immunoSEQ multiplex PCR; TCRdb's table is partial and in-frame only. The sample has 80,000 to 95,000 clones; nearly 90% are singletons. The specimen was peripheral blood, collected on day 0 of MenACWY control vaccination. These receptors all come from an adult in good health.

Notes on this clone: Distinct nucleotide sequences in the sample also encode this CDR3. This chain connects TRBV6-2 or TRBV6-3 to TRBJ1-4, with a tentative D call TRBD1 (6 bases). The CDR3 covers 13 residues. Germline V gene sequence: CDR1 MNHEY, CDR2 SVGEGT. V was clipped by 3 bases and J by 8 bases, with 10 bases between them. CDR3 loop: CASSYKDREKLFF. The CDR3 DNA follows: TGTGCCAGCAGTTATAAGGACAGAGAAAAACTGTTTTTT.

The CDR3 spells CASSSQGRNSPLHF. DNA for the CDR3: TGTGCCAGCAGCTCACAGGGGCGGAATTCACCCCTCCACTTT. The chain joins TRBV9 to TRBJ1-6, with 7 bases fitting TRBD1. The CDR3 loop spans 14 amino acids. The ends lost 4 bases at V and 7 bases at J; junction bases unmatched: 5. The V gene's germline CDR1 is SGDLS and CDR2 YYNGEE.

The chain links TRBV6-5 to TRBJ2-1, with D unclear. Per germline, CDR1 MNHEY and CDR2 SVGAGI. Trimming shortened V by 0 bases and J by 7 bases, and 7 bases separated the two germline ends. The CDR3 spans 13 residues. CDR3 sequence (DNA): TGTGCCAGCAGTTACTCGACTTGGAATGAGCAGTTCTTC. It yields the protein CASSYSTWNEQFF.

CDR3 in amino acids: CASSHRQGNTEAFF. The CDR3 DNA sequence: TGTGCCAGCAGTCATCGACAGGGGAACACTGAAGCTTTCTTT. The chain recombines TRBV27 with TRBJ1-1; 7 nucleotides agree with TRBD1. The CDR3 has 14 amino acids. The germline gives CDR1 MNHEY, CDR2 SMNVEV (reference sequence). The V and J ends lost 5 bases and 1 base, in that order; junction bases with no gene match: 4.

V and J are TRBV30 and TRBJ1-3; unclear D gene. This CDR3 is 11 amino acids long. Germline V gene data show CDR1 as GTSNPN and CDR2 as SVGIG (reference sequence). Trimming shortened V by 4 bases and J by 4 bases, and 5 bases separated the two germline ends. CDR3 in DNA: TGTGCCTGGATGGAGGGAAACACCATATATTTT. Its translation is CAWMEGNTIYF.

This chain joins TRBV19 and TRBJ2-1, with 9 bases matching TRBD2. Germline loops: CDR1 LNHDA, CDR2 SQIVND (reference sequence). The CDR3 contains 14 residues. V gave up 4 bases and J gave up 8 bases; unmatched junction bases: 6. Written as DNA, the CDR3 is TGTGCCAGTAGTACGTCGCTAGCGGGGCATGAGCAGTTCTTC. This translates into CASSTSLAGHEQFF.

The J gene is TRBJ2-5, the V gene TRBV27, with D possibly being TRBD1 (6 bases). This CDR3 has 13 residues. V lost 5 bases and J 4 bases, leaving 11 bases between the germline ends. In germline, CDR1 is MNHEY, CDR2 SMNVEV (reference sequence). CDR3 amino acids: CASSAWDTETQYF. The CDR3 DNA reads TGTGCCAGCAGTGCCTGGGACACAGAGACCCAGTACTTC.

The chain recombines TRBV15 with TRBJ1-3, with 7 bases aligning to TRBD1. From germline, CDR1 is LNHNV and CDR2 YYDKDF (reference sequence). The length of the CDR3 is 17 residues. The junction had 6 bases not matched to a gene; V was cut back by 1 base and J by 0 bases. CDR3 DNA sequence: TGTGCCACCAGCAGAGGAGGGGGCGGGAGCTCTGGAAACACCATATATTTT. Residues: CATSRGGGGSSGNTIYF. The complete variable domain, with remaining parts taken from reference TRBV15 and TRBJ1-3, reads DAMVIQNPRYQVTQFGKPVTLSCSQTLNHNVMYWYQQKSSQAPKLLFHYYDKDFNNEADTPDNFQSRRPNTSFCFLDIRSPGLGDTAMYLCATSRGGGGSSGNTIYFGEGSWLTVV.

V is TRBV18 and J is TRBJ2-5; 10 nucleotides align to TRBD1. Unmatched junction bases numbered 5, after V lost 3 bases and J lost 4 bases. Germline V gene data show CDR1 as KGHSH and CDR2 as LQKENI. This CDR3 has 15 residues. CDR3 in amino acids: CASSPGDRGRETQYF. The DNA for the CDR3 is TGTGCCAGCTCACCGGGGGACAGGGGAAGAGAGACCCAGTACTTC.

This clone was recorded a few times. One end of the junction is discordant with germline, which a read error may explain. This sequence joins TRBV2 and TRBJ2-5; 15 bases fit TRBD2. Germline CDR1 is SNHLY and CDR2 is FYNNEI. This CDR3 is 14 amino acids long. The CDR3 DNA reads as TGTGCCAGCAGAACCGGGACTAGCGGGGGGCCCGGCGACTTC. Amino acid sequence: CASRTGTSGGPGDF.

This sequence joins TRBV5-8 and TRBJ1-2; no reliable D call. Between the trimmed V and J ends, which lost 4 bases and 0 bases, there was a span of 7 bases. Germline CDR1 and CDR2: SGHTS and YDEGEE. The CDR3 totals 13 residues. CDR3 sequence: CASSRQSNYGYTF. For the CDR3, the DNA is TGTGCCAGCAGCCGACAATCTAACTATGGCTACACCTTC.

CDR3 residues: CASSLSGTAPQPQHF. Here the CDR3 DNA reads TGTGCCAGCAGCTTGAGCGGGACAGCCCCTCAGCCCCAGCATTTT. The chain couples TRBV7-6 to TRBJ1-5; 7 positions match TRBD1. The CDR3 length is 15 residues. Losses at the gene ends were 3 bases for V and 6 bases for J; bases not matched to a gene: 8. Germline V gene lookup returns CDR1 SGHVS and CDR2 FNYEAQ. Using reference TRBV7-6 and TRBJ1-5 for the parts outside the CDR3, the full variable domain is GAGVSQSPRYKVTKRGQDVALRCDPISGHVSLYWYRQALGQGPEFLTYFNYEAQQDKSGLPNDRFSAERPEGSISTLTIQRTEQRDSAMYRCASSLSGTAPQPQHFGDGTRLSIL.

CDR3 nucleotide sequence: TGTGCCAGCAGTTTACGCGCCCCGAGCACTGAAGCTTTCTTT. This translates into CASSLRAPSTEAFF. This chain joins TRBV28 and TRBJ1-1, with D unresolved. V shed 2 bases and J shed 4 bases, with 11 bases lying between them. Per germline, CDR1 MDHEN and CDR2 SYDVKM. This CDR3 comprises 14 residues. The entire variable domain, with the rest obtained from reference TRBV28 and TRBJ1-1, is as follows: DVKVTQSSRYLVKRTGEKVFLECVQDMDHENMFWYRQDPGLGLRLIYFSYDVKMKEKGDIPEGYSVSREKKERFSLILESASTNQTSMYLCASSLRAPSTEAFFGQGTRLTVV.

This rearrangement joins TRBV9 to TRBJ1-4, with D possibly matching TRBD1 (6 bases). Per germline, CDR1 SGDLS and CDR2 YYNGEE. CDR3 size: 15 residues. V shed 0 bases and J shed 5 bases, with 11 bases lying between them. The CDR3 coding sequence is TGTGCCAGCAGCGTAGGCAACAGGGCAAATGAAAAACTGTTTTTT. This encodes CASSVGNRANEKLFF. Using reference TRBV9 and TRBJ1-4 for the parts outside the CDR3, the full variable domain is DSGVTQTPKHLITATGQRVTLRCSPRSGDLSVYWYQQSLDQGLQFLIQYYNGEERAKGNILERFSAQQFPDLHSELNLSSLELGDSALYFCASSVGNRANEKLFFGSGTQLSVL.

CDR3 region: CASSLDRKGGYGYTF. The CDR3 DNA reads as TGTGCCAGCAGTTTGGACAGGAAGGGAGGCTATGGCTACACCTTC. The chain is built from TRBV6-5 and TRBJ1-2; TRBD1 matches at 7 bases. The CDR3 has 15 residues. CDR1 is MNHEY and CDR2 is SVGAGI in the germline V gene. Trimming at V came to 4 bases and at J to 4 bases, leaving 9 bases not matched to a gene.

The chain couples TRBV3-1 (or the pseudogene TRBV3-2) to TRBJ1-2; a weak D match, TRBD1 (5 bases). The V end lost 0 bases, the J end lost 4 bases, and 12 bases lay between the germline ends. This CDR3 spans 15 amino acids. The germline V gene encodes CDR1 LGHDT and CDR2 YNNKEL (reference sequence). DNA for the CDR3: TGTGCCAGCAGCCAAGATTTTCCAGGGAGCTATGGCTACACCTTC. The encoded protein is CASSQDFPGSYGYTF.

The chain carries TRBV5-1 and TRBJ2-7; tentatively, D is TRBD2 (6 bases). Trimming removed 4 bases from V and 3 bases from J, with 20 bases in between. CDR3 length: 16 amino acids. CDR1 and CDR2 from the germline V gene are SGHRS and YFSETQ. Written as DNA, the CDR3 is TGCGCCAGCAGCAGTCAACCGGGACTCAAGGACTACGAGCAGTACTTC. It is translated as CASSSQPGLKDYEQYF.

The genes are TRBV30 and TRBJ1-2; D gene uncertain. Germline-derived CDR1 and CDR2 are GTSNPN and SVGIG (reference sequence). V lost 0 bases and J 4 bases, leaving 9 bases between the germline ends. This CDR3 region has 13 residues. CDR3 DNA sequence: TGTGCCTGGAGTGTAGGAAGGGTCTATGGCTACACCTTC. Translating gives CAWSVGRVYGYTF. The full variable domain, its missing parts supplied by reference TRBV30 and TRBJ1-2, is SQTIHQWPATLVQPVGSPLSLECTVEGTSNPNLYWYRQAAGRGLQLLFYSVGIGQISSEVPQNLSASRPQDRQFILSSKKLLLSDSGFYLCAWSVGRVYGYTFGSGTRLTVV.

The chain is built from TRBV23-1 and TRBJ1-5, with D maybe TRBD1 (5 bases). TRBV23-1 is sorted into the ORF group, with uncertain function. The CDR3 extends over 15 amino acids. V was pared by 0 bases and J by 3 bases, with 9 bases between. CDR3 in amino acids: CASSQSGQFNQPQHF. CDR3 DNA: TGCGCCAGCAGTCAATCGGGGCAGTTCAATCAGCCCCAGCATTTT.

In this sample, this clone turned up a few times. This sequence joins TRBV27 and TRBJ1-3; D gene uncertain. Germline V CDR1 and CDR2: MNHEY, SMNVEV (reference sequence). Trimming took 5 bases from V and 4 from J, leaving 18 bases between them. The CDR3 is 16 residues long. CDR3 sequence reads: CASSPLGVQEGNTIYF. CDR3 coding DNA: TGTGCCAGCAGTCCTCTCGGGGTGCAGGAGGGAAACACCATATATTTT.

This rearrangement joins TRBV6-5 to TRBJ2-7; tentatively, D is TRBD1 or TRBD2 (5 bases each). The germline CDR1 and CDR2 sequences are MNHEY and SVGAGI. This CDR3 region has 13 residues. V lost 6 bases and J 3 bases, leaving 12 bases between the germline ends. CDR3: CASRTGPDYEQYF. In nucleotides, the CDR3 is TGTGCCAGCAGGACGGGACCCGACTACGAGCAGTACTTC.

This clone was observed a few times. The genes are TRBV28 and TRBJ1-5; no reliable D call. Germline CDR1 is MDHEN and CDR2 is SYDVKM. Trimming cost V 3 bases and J 0 bases, with 3 bases left between them. The CDR3 is made up of 13 amino acids. DNA for the CDR3: TGTGCCAGCAGTTTTGTTAGCAATCAGCCCCAGCATTTT. As protein: CASSFVSNQPQHF.